The clone carrying this TCR beta chain was observed a handful of times. In the original workflow: Estimated nucleated cell counts came from reference gene primer amplification. Produced via immunoSEQ multiplex PCR; TCRdb's table is partial and in-frame only. The V and J calls and the clone size are those of that table, but D and trimming were determined from the DNA. The table has about 400,000 clones, approximately 90% seen once; the top ten hold over 0.9%. Germline CDR1 reads LNHNV; CDR2 reads YYDKDF (reference sequence). J gave up 4 bases and V 3 bases, and 4 bases lay outside the gene matches. This CDR3 has 15 residues. Cohorts were determined from participant-reported clinical history. The entry originates in a study of blood T cell repertoires in COVID-19. Overall study: Sites in the United States, Italy and Spain provided acute and convalescent COVID-19 samples.

The rearrangement uses TRBV15 and TRBJ1-5; the match to TRBD1 covers 9 bases. This clonotype was sampled from a woman aged 25 to 45 with acute COVID-19. The specimen was PBMCs or T cells enriched from blood (not recorded which). Here the CDR3 reads CATSSPGTGNQPQHF. The CDR3 DNA sequence: TGTGCCACCAGCAGTCCCGGGACAGGGAATCAGCCCCAGCATTTT. The entire variable domain, with the rest obtained from reference TRBV15 and TRBJ1-5, is as follows: DAMVIQNPRYQVTQFGKPVTLSCSQTLNHNVMYWYQQKSSQAPKLLFHYYDKDFNNEADTPDNFQSRRPNTSFCFLDIRSPGLGDTAMYLCATSSPGTGNQPQHFGDGTRLSIL.